Below are 15 T cell receptor beta chains sequenced from a single sample in a study of OX40 agonist ivuxolimab in advanced cancers. TCRdb keeps only in-frame clones here, not all; method: immunoSEQ multiplex PCR. The table lists 20,000 to 25,000 clones, 80% to 90% of them singletons, with approximately 42% in the top ten. The sequences come from CD4+ or CD8+ T cells sorted from blood, collected in a trial of the OX40 agonist ivuxolimab. The receptors here all came from an adult with an advanced solid tumor such as melanoma, head and neck, liver or kidney cancer.

Concerning this clone itself: Other DNA sequences within the sample encode an identical CDR3. The CDR3 loop reads CASSAGTGAYEQYF. CDR3 coding DNA: TGTGCCAGTAGTGCCGGGACTGGAGCCTACGAGCAGTACTTC. V usage is TRBV19 and J usage is TRBJ2-7, with a tentative D call TRBD2 (6 bases). The V and J ends lost 5 bases and 2 bases respectively, with 13 bases between them. From germline, CDR1 is LNHDA and CDR2 SQIVND (reference sequence). The CDR3 sequence is 14 residues long.

The rearrangement uses TRBV7-8 and TRBJ1-2, with 7 bases matching TRBD1. Germline assignment: CDR1 SGHVS and CDR2 FQNEAQ. Trimming removed 4 bases from V and 2 bases from J; junction bases left unmatched: 4. The CDR3 totals 14 residues. CDR3 amino acids: CASSSTDRNYGYTF. In DNA, the CDR3 is TGTGCCAGCAGCTCTACGGACAGGAACTATGGCTACACCTTC.

Note on this clone: A much larger clone lies a single base off, so this may be a read error. Other DNA sequences in this specimen translate into the identical CDR3. The V call is TRBV19, the J call TRBJ1-5; TRBD1 aligns across 8 bases. CDR1 and CDR2 from the germline V gene are LNHDA and SQIVND (reference sequence). This CDR3 is 13 amino acids long. V trimming: 9 bases; J trimming: 2 bases; junction bases outside the gene matches: 3. The CDR3 bases are TGTGCCAGCCAGACAGGGGGCAATCAGCCCCAGCATTTT. Translation gives CASQTGGNQPQHF.

The chain links TRBV9 to TRBJ2-7; possible D gene TRBD1, 5 bases. This CDR3 is 14 amino acids long. V was trimmed by 0 bases and J by 6 bases, leaving 13 bases between them. Per germline, CDR1 SGDLS and CDR2 YYNGEE. CDR3 nucleotides: TGTGCCAGCAGCGTAGAAGGGGTAGCTGGCGAGCAGTACTTC. Translating gives CASSVEGVAGEQYF.

The chain employs TRBV11-2 and TRBJ1-2; D not resolved. The CDR3 consists of 13 residues. Germline V gene lookup returns CDR1 SGHAT and CDR2 FQNNGV. Trimming left V 5 bases short and J 4 bases short, with 11 bases between. CDR3: CASSPHRAYGYTF. In DNA form, the CDR3 reads TGTGCCAGCAGCCCCCACAGAGCCTATGGCTACACCTTC. The full variable domain, its missing parts supplied by reference TRBV11-2 and TRBJ1-2, is EAGVAQSPRYKIIEKRQSVAFWCNPISGHATLYWYQQILGQGPKLLIQFQNNGVVDDSQLPKDRFSAERLKGVDSTLKIQPAKLEDSAVYLCASSPHRAYGYTFGSGTRLTVV.

The chain is built from TRBV13 and TRBJ2-2; TRBD2 matches at 12 bases. The germline V gene encodes CDR1 PRHDT and CDR2 FYEKMQ (reference sequence). The CDR3 covers 16 residues. V was pared by 5 bases and J by 7 bases, with 8 bases of the junction left unmatched. In DNA, the CDR3 is TGTGCCAGCAGCCGGCTAGCGGGGGGGCAAATCGGGGAGCTGTTTTTT. It encodes CASSRLAGGQIGELFF.

The chain has TRBV27 and TRBJ1-5, with TRBD1 matching 10 bases. CDR3 size: 15 residues. Germline CDR1 reads MNHEY; CDR2 reads SMNVEV (reference sequence). V shed 5 bases, J shed 5 bases, and the junction held 6 bases outside the gene matches. The CDR3 DNA is TGTGCCAGCAGTCCCTCGACAGGGGGCCATCAGCCCCAGCATTTT. Residues: CASSPSTGGHQPQHF.

This chain joins TRBV13 and TRBJ1-1; 8 nucleotides align to TRBD1. This CDR3 contains 16 residues. The germline V gene has CDR1 PRHDT and CDR2 FYEKMQ (reference sequence). V lost 4 bases, J lost 1 base, and 8 bases stayed unmatched. CDR3 loop: CASSWAGGARNTEAFF. In DNA form, the CDR3 reads TGTGCCAGCAGCTGGGCAGGGGGCGCAAGGAACACTGAAGCTTTCTTT.

Concerning this clone: Germline and junction disagree at one end, which may indicate a read error. The rearrangement joins TRBV7-7 to TRBJ2-2; 8 bases match TRBD2. Germline V lookup: CDR1 SSHAT, CDR2 FNYEAQ (reference sequence). The CDR3 spans 15 residues. The CDR3 here is CASSLLAANTGELFF. In DNA, the CDR3 is TGTGCTAGCAGCTTACTAGCGGCGAACACCGGGGAGCTGTTTTTT.

The chain combines TRBV18 with TRBJ1-4; D gene uncertain. Trimming took 0 bases from V and 1 from J, leaving 9 bases between them. The V gene's germline CDR1 is KGHSH and CDR2 LQKENI. This CDR3 is built from 16 residues. CDR3 region: CASSPPGGQTNEKLFF. CDR3 nucleotide sequence: TGTGCCAGCTCACCACCAGGCGGCCAAACTAATGAAAAACTGTTTTTT.

The chain links TRBV19 to TRBJ1-5; D may be TRBD1 (5 bases). Germline assignment: CDR1 LNHDA and CDR2 SQIVND (reference sequence). This CDR3 is 13 amino acids long. Trimming pared 9 bases from V and 4 bases from J, leaving 13 bases between. This CDR3 reads CASNRDGNQPQHF. In DNA form, the CDR3 reads TGTGCCAGCAACCGGGACGGGAATCAGCCCCAGCATTTT.

The chain couples TRBV2 to TRBJ1-5, with 12 bases that match TRBD1. Losses at the gene ends were 6 bases for V and 6 bases for J; bases not matched to a gene: 6. The CDR3 is made up of 15 amino acids. Germline CDR1 and CDR2: SNHLY and FYNNEI. This CDR3 reads CASREGQGASQPQHF. Here the CDR3 DNA reads TGTGCCAGCAGAGAGGGACAGGGGGCTAGTCAGCCCCAGCATTTT.

The chain has TRBV19 and TRBJ2-1; tentative D call: TRBD2 (6 bases). This CDR3 contains 18 residues. Trimming removed 0 bases from V and 0 bases from J, with 15 bases in between. CDR1 and CDR2 from the germline V gene are LNHDA and SQIVND (reference sequence). CDR3 DNA: TGTGCCAGTAGTATAGATCTTTGGCGGGATAGCTCCTACAATGAGCAGTTCTTC. Protein sequence: CASSIDLWRDSSYNEQFF.

J is TRBJ2-2 and V is TRBV7-8; 14 bases agree with TRBD2. The germline V gene encodes CDR1 SGHVS and CDR2 FQNEAQ. Trimming removed 1 base from V and 6 bases from J; junction bases left unmatched: 7. This CDR3 is 18 amino acids long. The CDR3 protein is CASSLETSGGAIPGELFF. The CDR3 DNA follows: TGTGCCAGCAGCTTAGAGACTAGCGGGGGGGCGATACCCGGGGAGCTGTTTTTT.

By its share, this clone is large. V gene TRBV2 combines with J gene TRBJ2-7, with 9 bases aligning to TRBD1. Per the germline V gene, CDR1 is SNHLY and CDR2 is FYNNEI. This CDR3 comprises 16 residues. The V and J ends lost 7 bases and 3 bases, in that order; junction bases with no gene match: 13. CDR3 in amino acids: CASTDNRDRALYEQYF. The CDR3 bases are TGTGCCAGCACCGACAACCGGGACAGGGCCCTCTACGAGCAGTACTTC.